This is a list of T cell receptor beta chains from one sample in a study of blood T cell repertoires in COVID-19. Clones were sequenced by immunoSEQ multiplex PCR, and TCRdb holds only the in-frame ones, with some missing. The repertoire holds over 250,000 clones, with around 89% as singletons. The sample was PBMCs or T cells enriched from blood (not recorded which). The receptors were gathered from a woman in her 50s who had recovered from COVID-19. Both conserved end residues are part of each CDR3. The D gene is left open where the match is weak. Rows give clone size only sometimes, using once, few, many, or a class for an expanded clone.

>TRBV7-3|TRBJ2-5|-|TRBD2
CASSLGAGAYETQYF
TGTGCCAGTTCGTTGGGAGCGGGAGCGTATGAGACCCAGTACTTC
>TRBV28|TRBJ1-6|-|-
CASSLRSSSYNSPLHF
TGTGCCAGCAGTTTACGGTCGTCCTCCTATAATTCACCCCTCCACTTT
>TRBV10-1|TRBJ2-1|-|TRBD2
CASSATSAGSYNEQFF
TGCGCCAGCAGCGCCACTAGCGCCGGGTCCTACAATGAGCAGTTCTTC
>TRBV4-3|TRBJ1-2|-|-
CASKGGLLHYGYTF
TGCGCCAGCAAAGGCGGGTTATTGCACTATGGCTACACCTTC
>TRBV7-9|TRBJ1-2|-|-
CASSLQDVRDSLYGYTF
TGTGCCAGCAGCTTACAGGACGTCCGGGACTCGCTCTATGGCTACACCTTC
>TRBV7-2|TRBJ2-1|-|TRBD2
CASSQGPGLAANEQFF
TGTGCCAGCAGCCAGGGTCCGGGACTAGCGGCCAATGAGCAGTTCTTC
>TRBV6-5|TRBJ2-7|-|-
CASSFLQGSVYEQYF
TGTGCCAGCAGTTTTTTGCAGGGGTCGGTTTACGAGCAGTACTTC
>TRBV4-1|TRBJ2-5|once|-
CASSQGDITGTQYF
TGCGCCAGCAGCCAAGGGGACATCACGGGGACCCAGTACTTC
>TRBV2|TRBJ2-1|-|TRBD2
CASGTSDQAYNEQFF
TGTGCCAGCGGGACTAGCGATCAGGCCTACAATGAGCAGTTCTTC
>TRBV20-1|TRBJ1-6|-|-
CSASDIEATRSYNSPLHF
TGCAGTGCTAGTGATATAGAGGCTACCCGCTCCTATAATTCACCCCTCCACTTT
>TRBV5-1|TRBJ1-2|-|TRBD1
CASSLDGQGGGYTF
TGCGCCAGCAGCTTGGACGGACAGGGCGGCGGCTACACCTTC
>TRBV3-1/TRBV3-2|TRBJ2-5|-|TRBD2
CASSQTSGRVFQETQYF
TGTGCCAGCAGCCAGACTAGCGGGAGGGTATTCCAAGAGACCCAGTACTTC
>TRBV4-3|TRBJ2-7|-|TRBD1
CASSRGQGSPYEQYF
TGCGCCAGCAGCCGGGGACAGGGTAGCCCCTACGAGCAGTACTTC
>TRBV30|TRBJ2-6|-|TRBD1
CAWRPQGILASGANVLTF
TGTGCCTGGAGGCCACAGGGGATACTCGCGTCTGGGGCCAACGTCCTGACTTTC
>TRBV29-1|TRBJ2-3|-|-
CTVSTDTQYF
TGCACAGTCAGCACAGATACGCAGTATTTT
>TRBV28|TRBJ1-4|once|-
CASSPGHGKDEKLFF
TGTGCCAGCAGTCCAGGACATGGGAAGGATGAAAAACTGTTTTTT
>TRBV24-1|TRBJ1-3|-|-
CATSDPTWGNTIYF
TGTGCCACCAGTGACCCGACATGGGGAAACACCATATATTTT
>TRBV6-5|TRBJ1-1|-|-
CATGQGTEAFF
TGTGCCACCGGCCAGGGCACTGAAGCTTTCTTT
>TRBV10-3|TRBJ2-1|-|TRBD2
CAISALGSGITGNEQFF
TGTGCCATCAGTGCTCTGGGCAGCGGGATAACGGGCAATGAGCAGTTCTTC
>TRBV20-1|TRBJ2-5|-|TRBD2
CSASNEGGIETQYF
TGCAGTGCTAGTAATGAGGGAGGGATAGAGACCCAGTACTTC
>TRBV7-9|TRBJ1-1|-|TRBD1
CASSSRTGMNTEAFF
TGTGCCAGCAGCTCCCGGACAGGGATGAACACTGAAGCTTTCTTT
>TRBV4-1|TRBJ1-3|few|-
CASSQASVYGVDGNTIYF
TGCGCCAGCAGCCAAGCGTCGGTGTACGGGGTTGATGGAAACACCATATATTTT
>TRBV7-9|TRBJ1-1|-|-
CASSPSGQSTEAFF
TGTGCCAGCAGTCCTTCTGGGCAATCCACTGAAGCTTTCTTT
>TRBV10-1|TRBJ1-1|-|-
CASSDWQENTEAFF
TGCGCCAGCAGTGATTGGCAGGAGAACACTGAAGCTTTCTTT
>TRBV6-1|TRBJ1-5|-|-
CASSDQGTILPQHF
TGTGCCAGCAGTGATCAGGGAACCATCTTGCCCCAGCATTTT
>TRBV12-3/TRBV12-4|TRBJ2-7|-|-
CASSFLGAGEQYF
TGTGCCAGCAGTTTTCTAGGGGCTGGTGAGCAGTACTTC
>TRBV2|TRBJ2-2|-|-
CASSARGDTGELFF
TGTGCCAGCAGTGCCAGGGGAGACACCGGGGAGCTGTTTTTT
>TRBV12-5|TRBJ1-1|-|-
CASALAGFTEAFF
TGTGCTAGTGCCCTCGCAGGGTTCACTGAAGCTTTCTTT
>TRBV28|TRBJ2-6|few|-
CASSSLRQAFKGANVLTF
TGTGCCAGCAGTTCATTACGACAGGCCTTCAAGGGGGCCAACGTCCTGACTTTC
>TRBV5-4|TRBJ2-7|few|TRBD2
CASSPGLGAYEQYF
TGTGCCAGCAGCCCTGGACTAGGAGCCTACGAGCAGTACTTC
>TRBV5-6|TRBJ1-5|-|TRBD1
CASSLYAGGWQPQHF
TGTGCCAGCAGCTTGTACGCAGGGGGTTGGCAGCCCCAGCATTTT
>TRBV28|TRBJ1-1|-|-
CASSKTANTEAFF
TGTGCCAGCAGCAAGACAGCTAACACTGAAGCTTTCTTT
>TRBV6-1|TRBJ2-2|once|TRBD2
CASSARLAGASWELFF
TGTGCCAGCAGTGCGCGACTAGCGGGAGCCAGCTGGGAGCTGTTTTTT
>TRBV10-1|TRBJ2-5|-|TRBD1
CASSDGQGPPRTQYF
TGCGCCAGCAGTGATGGACAGGGCCCCCCTAGGACCCAGTACTTC
>TRBV24-1|TRBJ2-1|-|-
CATSERGSSYNEQFF
TGTGCCACCAGTGAAAGGGGCAGCTCCTACAATGAGCAGTTCTTC
>TRBV11-2|TRBJ2-1|-|-
CASRLLGQTYNEQFF
TGTGCCAGCAGATTGTTAGGACAGACCTACAATGAGCAGTTCTTC
>TRBV30|TRBJ2-7|-|TRBD2
CAWGSGTSGSREQYF
TGTGCCTGGGGATCCGGGACTAGCGGGAGTCGGGAGCAGTACTTC
>TRBV30|TRBJ1-1|-|TRBD1
CAWRGQGNTEAFF
TGTGCCTGGAGAGGACAGGGGAACACTGAAGCTTTCTTT
>TRBV5-6|TRBJ1-1|-|-
CASSLQGWYTEAFF
TGTGCCAGCAGCTTGCAGGGGTGGTACACTGAAGCTTTCTTT
>TRBV30|TRBJ2-5|-|TRBD1
CAWSGDSETQYF
TGTGCCTGGAGCGGGGACAGTGAGACCCAGTACTTC
>TRBV28|TRBJ1-6|-|TRBD1
CASRTGSYNSPLHF
TGTGCCAGCAGGACAGGGTCCTATAATTCACCCCTCCACTTT
>TRBV7-2|TRBJ2-2|few|TRBD2
CASRGTSGRYGELFF
TGTGCCAGCAGGGGGACTAGCGGGAGGTACGGGGAGCTGTTTTTT
>TRBV19|TRBJ2-2|once|-
CASKYSNTGELFF
TGTGCCAGTAAATACAGCAACACCGGGGAGCTGTTTTTT